Detailed here is one TCR beta chain. The target antigen is unknown. The ends were cut back, 3 bases at V and 5 bases at J, with 10 bases in the middle. Germline assignment: CDR1 LNHDA and CDR2 SQIVND (reference sequence). The CDR3 totals 14 residues. This record comes from a study of shared clonotypes between healthy human individuals. Study summary: For every donor, three CD4 naive, three CD4 memory, two CD8 naive and one CD8 memory plates were used.

Notes on the study in general: Researchers sampled blood only, noting tissue repertoires likely differ.

Naive CD8 cells were CD45RO-negative, positively selected for CCR7, excluding terminally differentiated effector memory CD45RA+ cells. Running of the assay took place at deep level. Measured with immunoSEQ multiplex PCR; TCRdb has only the in-frame clones, and not every one. There are around 1.9 million clones in the sample; 90% to 95% occur only once, and roughly 1.8% lies in the top ten. The sequencing sample was made of naive CD8+ T cells from PBMCs. This TCR was recovered from a man between 18 and 35 years old in good health. Some clones in this sample may be carry-over from other donors' samples. The chain carries TRBV19 and TRBJ1-4, with no clear D. The CDR3 nucleotides are TGTGCCAGTAGTATTCGGGGTTCGAATGAAAAACTGTTTTTT. Its protein product is CASSIRGSNEKLFF. The full variable domain, rest sourced from reference TRBV19 and TRBJ1-4, is DGGITQSPKYLFRKEGQNVTLSCEQNLNHDAMYWYRQDPGQGLRLIYYSQIVNDFQKGDIAEGYSVSREKKESFPLTVTSAQKNPTAFYLCASSIRGSNEKLFFGSGTQLSVL.